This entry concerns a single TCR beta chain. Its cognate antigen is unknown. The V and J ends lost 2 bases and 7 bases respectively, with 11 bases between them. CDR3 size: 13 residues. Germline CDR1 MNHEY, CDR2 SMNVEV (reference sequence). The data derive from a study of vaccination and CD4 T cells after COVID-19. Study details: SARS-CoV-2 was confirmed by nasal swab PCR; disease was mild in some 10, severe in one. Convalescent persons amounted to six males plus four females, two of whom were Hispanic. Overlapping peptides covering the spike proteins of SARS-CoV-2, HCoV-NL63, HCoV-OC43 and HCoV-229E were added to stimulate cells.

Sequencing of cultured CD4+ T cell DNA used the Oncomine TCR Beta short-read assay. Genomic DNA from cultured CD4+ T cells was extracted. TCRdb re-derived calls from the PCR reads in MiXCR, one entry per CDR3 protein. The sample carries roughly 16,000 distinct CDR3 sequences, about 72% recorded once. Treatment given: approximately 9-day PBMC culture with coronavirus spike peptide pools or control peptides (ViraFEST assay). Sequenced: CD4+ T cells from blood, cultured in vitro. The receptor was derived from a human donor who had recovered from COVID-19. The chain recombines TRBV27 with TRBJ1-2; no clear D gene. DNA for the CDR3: TGTGCCAGCAGTTTACTGGGGTTTGGTGGCTACACCTTC. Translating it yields CASSLLGFGGYTF.